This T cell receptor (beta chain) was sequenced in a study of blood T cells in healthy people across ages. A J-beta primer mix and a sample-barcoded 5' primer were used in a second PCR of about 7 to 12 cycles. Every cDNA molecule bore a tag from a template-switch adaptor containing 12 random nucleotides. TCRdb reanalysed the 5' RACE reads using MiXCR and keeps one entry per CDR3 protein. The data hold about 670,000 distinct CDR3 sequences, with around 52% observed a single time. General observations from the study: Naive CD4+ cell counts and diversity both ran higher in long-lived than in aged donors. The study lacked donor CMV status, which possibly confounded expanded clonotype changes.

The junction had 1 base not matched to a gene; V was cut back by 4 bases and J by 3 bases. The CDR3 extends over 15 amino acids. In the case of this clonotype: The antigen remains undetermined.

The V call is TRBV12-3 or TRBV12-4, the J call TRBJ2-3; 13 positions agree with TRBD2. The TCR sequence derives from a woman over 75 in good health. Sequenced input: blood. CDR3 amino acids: CASSWTSGSTDTQYF. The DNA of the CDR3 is TGTGCCAGCAGTTGGACTAGCGGGAGTACAGATACGCAGTATTTT.